The 17 T cell receptor beta chains below all came from one sample that was sequenced in a study of T-cell reconstitution after alpha-beta-depleted transplantation in children. A library of TCRbeta sequences, prepared with unique molecular identifiers, was generated. Each CDR3 protein gets one entry after TCRdb re-called the PCR reads with MiXCR. The data show around 530,000 distinct CDR3 sequences, roughly 33% seen once. The sequencing used PBMCs from the stem cell graft donor, collected from the stem cell graft. These receptors were taken from a human donor who donated a stem cell graft to a child with aplastic anemia.

The gene calls are TRBV21-1 and TRBJ1-3. TRBV21-1 is assigned pseudogene status. The CDR3 spans 14 residues. This CDR3 is CASSQIRAGNTIYF. The CDR3, as DNA: TGTGCCAGCAGCCAAATAAGGGCTGGAAACACCATATATTTT.

This clonotype appeared a few times. The chain recombines TRBV5-5 with TRBJ2-7, with 8 bases fitting TRBD1. Losses at the gene ends were 3 bases for V and 0 bases for J; bases not matched to a gene: 2. This CDR3 contains 14 residues. Per germline, CDR1 SGHKS and CDR2 YYEKEE (reference sequence). The CDR3 region has the DNA TGTGCCAGCAGCTGGGACAGGTCCTCCTACGAGCAGTACTTC. Protein: CASSWDRSSYEQYF.

This clonotype was found a few times. The rearrangement joins TRBV7-3 to TRBJ2-2, with D possibly TRBD1 on 6 matching bases. Germline CDR1 is SGHTA and CDR2 is FQGTGA. Trimming cost V 5 bases and J 7 bases, with 17 bases left between them. The CDR3 consists of 15 residues. The CDR3 bases are TGTGCCAGCAGCCAAGCCGGTCAGGGGATCGGGGAGCTGTTTTTT. Its translation: CASSQAGQGIGELFF.

This clonotype was counted between two and nine times. In DNA, the CDR3 is TGTGCCAGCAGTCGTACAGGGGACTATGGCTACACCTTC. Its protein is CASSRTGDYGYTF. V usage is TRBV5-5 and J usage is TRBJ1-2, with 7 bases that match TRBD1. V lost 5 bases to trimming and J lost 3 bases; unmatched junction nucleotides: 4. Germline lookup yields CDR1 SGHKS and CDR2 YYEKEE (reference sequence). This CDR3 region has 13 residues.

This clonotype turned up a few times. This sequence joins TRBV29-1 and TRBJ2-3; D is undetermined. The germline CDR1 and CDR2 sequences are SQVTM and ANQGSEA. V lost 6 bases to trimming and J lost 6 bases, with 13 bases between them. The CDR3 runs 12 residues. The CDR3 spells CSVWTVGDTQYF. The CDR3 bases are TGCAGCGTCTGGACGGTGGGGGATACGCAGTATTTT.

DNA for the CDR3: TGTGCCAGCAGCCCGGGACGTCTGGAGACCCAGTACTTC. Residues: CASSPGRLETQYF. The chain recombines TRBV11-2 with TRBJ2-5; D may correspond to TRBD1 or TRBD2 (5 bases each). The germline V and J ends were trimmed by 5 bases and 5 bases, with 12 bases remaining between them. From germline, CDR1 is SGHAT and CDR2 FQNNGV. CDR3 size: 13 residues.

This clonotype was counted between two and nine times. V and J are TRBV5-1 and TRBJ2-5; TRBD2 might be the D (6 bases). Germline V CDR1 and CDR2: SGHRS, YFSETQ. The CDR3 length is 16 residues. V was cut by 7 bases and J by 5 bases, with 24 bases left in between. The DNA of the CDR3 is TGCGCCAGCGAACGTAGGGGAGGAGTAGCCCGGGAGACCCAGTACTTC. Encoded protein: CASERRGGVARETQYF.

This clonotype has just a few counts. This rearrangement joins TRBV9 to TRBJ2-2; D might be TRBD1 or TRBD2, each matching 5 bases. V was clipped by 4 bases and J by 4 bases, with 17 bases between them. Germline CDR1 SGDLS, CDR2 YYNGEE. This CDR3 spans 16 amino acids. The CDR3 region has the DNA TGTGCCAGCAGCACGCTGACCGGGACCTCCACCGGGGAGCTGTTTTTT. It specifies CASSTLTGTSTGELFF.

The chain couples TRBV29-1 to TRBJ1-3; weak D call: TRBD1 (5 bases). V lost 5 bases to trimming and J lost 0 bases, with 17 bases between them. The CDR3 totals 16 residues. The germline V gene has CDR1 SQVTM and CDR2 ANQGSEA. The CDR3 DNA sequence: TGCAGCGTTCGGGATTTAGACAGTCACTCTGGAAACACCATATATTTT. Protein sequence: CSVRDLDSHSGNTIYF.

The chain employs TRBV7-2 and TRBJ2-3; 15 bases fit TRBD2. The CDR3 sequence is 17 residues long. The junction had 6 bases not matched to a gene; V was cut back by 3 bases and J by 5 bases. Germline V gives CDR1 SGHTA, CDR2 FQGNSA. For the CDR3, the DNA is TGTGCCAGCAGCTTTGGACTAGCGGGAGGGTGGGGAGATACGCAGTATTTT. It translates to CASSFGLAGGWGDTQYF.

The table lists this clonotype with a count of one. The gene calls are TRBV28 and TRBJ2-7; the match to TRBD1 covers 10 bases. The junction had 4 bases not matched to a gene; V was cut back by 5 bases and J by 0 bases. The CDR3 is 15 residues long. Germline V lookup: CDR1 MDHEN, CDR2 SYDVKM. For the CDR3, the DNA is TGTGCCAGCAGTCCCCGGGACAGGGGCTCCTACGAGCAGTACGTC. Amino acid sequence: CASSPRDRGSYEQYV.

This clonotype showed up just a few times. V is TRBV29-1 and J is TRBJ2-5; TRBD1 is a possible D gene (6 bases). This CDR3 spans 14 amino acids. The germline V and J ends were trimmed by 3 bases and 5 bases, with 16 bases remaining between them. Germline CDR1 reads SQVTM; CDR2 reads ANQGSEA. The CDR3 protein is CSVEVAGAGETQYF. The CDR3 DNA reads TGCAGCGTTGAGGTCGCAGGGGCCGGGGAGACCCAGTACTTC. The variable domain in full, with the rest retrieved from reference TRBV29-1 and TRBJ2-5, is SAVISQKPSRDICQRGTSLTIQCQVDSQVTMMFWYRQQPGQSLTLIATANQGSEATYESGFVIDKFPISRPNLTFSTLTVSNMSPEDSSIYLCSVEVAGAGETQYFGPGTRLLVL.

The chain recombines TRBV12-3 or TRBV12-4 with TRBJ1-1; possible D gene TRBD1, 6 bases. The CDR3 is 12 residues long. Trimming took 3 bases from V and 10 from J, leaving 12 bases between them. The DNA of the CDR3 is TGTGCCAGCAGTTTCGAGGGACATTTAGCTTTCTTT. It encodes CASSFEGHLAFF.

The chain couples TRBV28 to TRBJ1-6, with a weak D call TRBD1 (5 bases). The CDR3 runs to 16 residues. Deletions cut 5 bases from V and 7 bases from J, with 18 bases between. Germline CDR1 and CDR2: MDHEN and SYDVKM. In nucleotides, the CDR3 is TGTGCCAGCAGTCCCACGGGGAGAGGGACGAATTCACCCCTCCACTTT. It yields the protein CASSPTGRGTNSPLHF.

CDR3: CASSLPQTGGPGELFF. The CDR3 DNA reads TGTGCCAGCAGCCTCCCACAGACGGGAGGGCCCGGGGAGCTGTTTTTT. The genes are TRBV14 and TRBJ2-2; 8 positions agree with TRBD2. The CDR3 is 16 residues long. Germline assignment: CDR1 SGHDN and CDR2 FVKESK. The V segment lost 4 bases and the J segment 6 bases; nucleotides outside the gene matches: 10.

V usage is TRBV20-1 and J usage is TRBJ2-4, with a possible D match to TRBD1 (6 bases). The CDR3 length is 15 residues. Germline CDR1 reads DFQATT; CDR2 reads SNEGSKA (reference sequence). Trimming took off 5 bases at V and 1 base at J, with 15 bases between the two ends. CDR3 sequence (DNA): TGCAGTGCTCAACAGGGCCGGGGCGCCAAAAACATTCAGTACTTC. It yields the protein CSAQQGRGAKNIQYF.

This clonotype was seen just once. The rearrangement uses TRBV19 and TRBJ2-3, with 9 bases matching TRBD2. Germline CDR1 LNHDA, CDR2 SQIVND (reference sequence). The J segment lost 5 bases and the V segment lost 5 bases, leaving 11 bases of the junction unmatched. This CDR3 contains 16 residues. In DNA form, the CDR3 reads TGTGCCAGTAGTGTTTCGGCGGGAGGGATGGGAGATACGCAGTATTTT. Protein product: CASSVSAGGMGDTQYF. The complete variable domain, with remaining parts taken from reference TRBV19 and TRBJ2-3, reads DGGITQSPKYLFRKEGQNVTLSCEQNLNHDAMYWYRQDPGQGLRLIYYSQIVNDFQKGDIAEGYSVSREKKESFPLTVTSAQKNPTAFYLCASSVSAGGMGDTQYFGPGTRLTVL.